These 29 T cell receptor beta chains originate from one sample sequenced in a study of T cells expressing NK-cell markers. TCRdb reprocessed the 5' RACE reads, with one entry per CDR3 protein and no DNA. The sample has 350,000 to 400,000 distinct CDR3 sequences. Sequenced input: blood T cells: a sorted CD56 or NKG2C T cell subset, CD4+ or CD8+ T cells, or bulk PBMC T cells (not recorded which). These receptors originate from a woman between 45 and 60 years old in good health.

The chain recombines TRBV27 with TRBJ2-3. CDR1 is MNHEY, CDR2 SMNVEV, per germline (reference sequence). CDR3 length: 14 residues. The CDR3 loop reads CASSLWSRADTQYF.

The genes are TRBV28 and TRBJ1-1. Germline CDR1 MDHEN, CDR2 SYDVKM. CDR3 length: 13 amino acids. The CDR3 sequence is CASSSRGGQRAFF.

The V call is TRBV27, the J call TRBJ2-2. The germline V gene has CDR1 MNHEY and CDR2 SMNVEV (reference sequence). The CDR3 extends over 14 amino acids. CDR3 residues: CATELTPDTGELFF.

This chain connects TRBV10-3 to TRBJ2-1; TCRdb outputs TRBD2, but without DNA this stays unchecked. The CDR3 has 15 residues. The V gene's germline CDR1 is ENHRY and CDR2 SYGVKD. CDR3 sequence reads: CAISSGLAGSSEQFF.

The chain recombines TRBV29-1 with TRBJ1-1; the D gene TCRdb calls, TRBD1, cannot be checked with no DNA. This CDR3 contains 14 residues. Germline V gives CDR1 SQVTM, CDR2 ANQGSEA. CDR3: CSVVLFGRGTEAFF.

The chain's CDR3 is CALPWGTGQNTEAFF. The chain combines TRBV10-3 with TRBJ1-1; TCRdb outputs TRBD1, but without DNA this stays unchecked. The length of the CDR3 is 15 residues. The germline gives CDR1 ENHRY, CDR2 SYGVKD.

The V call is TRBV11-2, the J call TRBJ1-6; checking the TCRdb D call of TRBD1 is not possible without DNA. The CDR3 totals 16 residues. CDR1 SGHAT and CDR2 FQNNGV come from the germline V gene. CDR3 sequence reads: CASSLAQGAGNSPLHF.

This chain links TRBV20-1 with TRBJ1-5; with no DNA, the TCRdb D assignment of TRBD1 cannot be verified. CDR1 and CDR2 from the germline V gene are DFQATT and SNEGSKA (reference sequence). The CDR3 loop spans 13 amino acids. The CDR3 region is CSAIDRPNQPQHF.

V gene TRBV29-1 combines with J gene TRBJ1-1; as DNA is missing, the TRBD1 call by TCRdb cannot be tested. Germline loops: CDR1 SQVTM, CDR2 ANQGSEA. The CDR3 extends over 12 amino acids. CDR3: CSVPGEVTEAFF.

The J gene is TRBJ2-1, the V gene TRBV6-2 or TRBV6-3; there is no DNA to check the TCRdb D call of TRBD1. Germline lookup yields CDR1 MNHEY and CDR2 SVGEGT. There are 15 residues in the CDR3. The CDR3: CASSSGTARGNEQFF.

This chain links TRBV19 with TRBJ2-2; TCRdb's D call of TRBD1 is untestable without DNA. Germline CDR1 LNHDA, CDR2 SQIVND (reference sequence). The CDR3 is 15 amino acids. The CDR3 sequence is CASKTQGFNTGELFF.

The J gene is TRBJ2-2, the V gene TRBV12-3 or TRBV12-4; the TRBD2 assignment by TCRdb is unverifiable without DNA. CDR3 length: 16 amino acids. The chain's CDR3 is CASSFLLAGSNGELFF.

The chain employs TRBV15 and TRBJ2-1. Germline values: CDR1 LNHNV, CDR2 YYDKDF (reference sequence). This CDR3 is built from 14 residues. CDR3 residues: CATSRNKNHNEQFF.

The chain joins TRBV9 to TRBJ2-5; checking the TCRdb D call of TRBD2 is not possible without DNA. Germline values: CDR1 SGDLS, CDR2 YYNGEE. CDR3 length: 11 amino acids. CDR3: CASSREGTQYF.

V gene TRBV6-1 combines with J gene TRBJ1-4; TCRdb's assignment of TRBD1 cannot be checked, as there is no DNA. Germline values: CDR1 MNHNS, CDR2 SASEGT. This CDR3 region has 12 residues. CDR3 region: CASRMRGEKLFF.

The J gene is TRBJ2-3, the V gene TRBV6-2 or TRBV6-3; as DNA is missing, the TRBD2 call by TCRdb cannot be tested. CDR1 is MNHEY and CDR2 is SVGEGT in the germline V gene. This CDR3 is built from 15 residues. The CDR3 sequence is CASSPLAGETDTQYF.

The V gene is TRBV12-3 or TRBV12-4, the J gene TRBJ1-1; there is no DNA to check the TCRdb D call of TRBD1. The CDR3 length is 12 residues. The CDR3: CASSLGGHEAFF.

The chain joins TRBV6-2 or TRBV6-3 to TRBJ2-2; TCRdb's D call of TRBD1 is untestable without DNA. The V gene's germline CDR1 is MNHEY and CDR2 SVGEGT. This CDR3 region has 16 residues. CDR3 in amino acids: CASSSLRQRGSGELFF.

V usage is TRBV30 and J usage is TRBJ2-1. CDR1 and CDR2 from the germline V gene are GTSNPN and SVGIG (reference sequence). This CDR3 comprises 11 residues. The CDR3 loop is CAWSGSNEQFF.

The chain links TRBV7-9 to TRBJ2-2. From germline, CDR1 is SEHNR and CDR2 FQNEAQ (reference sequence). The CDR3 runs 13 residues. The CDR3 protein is CASVSGNTGELFF. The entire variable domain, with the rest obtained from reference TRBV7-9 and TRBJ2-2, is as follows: DTGVSQNPRHKITKRGQNVTFRCDPISEHNRLYWYRQTLGQGPEFLTYFQNEAQLEKSRLLSDRFSAERPKGSFSTLEIQRTEQGDSAMYLCASVSGNTGELFFGEGSRLTVL.

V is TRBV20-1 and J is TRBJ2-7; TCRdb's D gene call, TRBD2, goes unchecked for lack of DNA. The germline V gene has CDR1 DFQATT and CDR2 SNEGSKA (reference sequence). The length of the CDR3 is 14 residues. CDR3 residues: CSARRDSIPYEQYF.

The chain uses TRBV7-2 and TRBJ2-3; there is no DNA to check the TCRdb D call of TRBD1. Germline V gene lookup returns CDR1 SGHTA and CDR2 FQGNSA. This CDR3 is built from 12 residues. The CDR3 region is CASSPPQSEQYF.

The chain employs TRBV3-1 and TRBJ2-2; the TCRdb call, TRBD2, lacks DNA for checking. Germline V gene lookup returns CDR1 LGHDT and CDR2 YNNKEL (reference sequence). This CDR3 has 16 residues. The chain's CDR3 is CASSSSGSGNTGELFF.

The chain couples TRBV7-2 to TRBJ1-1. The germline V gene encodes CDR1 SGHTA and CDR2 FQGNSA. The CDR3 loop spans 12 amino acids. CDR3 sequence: CASSLRVEEAFF.

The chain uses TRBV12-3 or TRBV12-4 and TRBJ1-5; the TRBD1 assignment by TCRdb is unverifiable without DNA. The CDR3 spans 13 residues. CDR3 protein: CASSWVGDQPQHF.

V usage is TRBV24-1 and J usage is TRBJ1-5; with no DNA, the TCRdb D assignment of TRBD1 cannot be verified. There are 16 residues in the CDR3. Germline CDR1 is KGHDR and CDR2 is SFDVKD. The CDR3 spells CATEGDGQGTNQPQHF.

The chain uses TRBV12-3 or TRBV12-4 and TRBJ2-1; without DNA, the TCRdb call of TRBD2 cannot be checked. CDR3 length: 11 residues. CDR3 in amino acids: CASSPGLEQFF.

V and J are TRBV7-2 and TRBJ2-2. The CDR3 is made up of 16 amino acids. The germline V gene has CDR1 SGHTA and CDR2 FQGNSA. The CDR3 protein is CASSLLVRSNTGELFF.

CDR3 sequence reads: CASSPGGGRSSNIQYF. V and J are TRBV9 and TRBJ2-4; TCRdb gives TRBD1 as the D gene, but with no DNA this cannot be confirmed. Germline values: CDR1 SGDLS, CDR2 YYNGEE. The CDR3 has 16 residues.